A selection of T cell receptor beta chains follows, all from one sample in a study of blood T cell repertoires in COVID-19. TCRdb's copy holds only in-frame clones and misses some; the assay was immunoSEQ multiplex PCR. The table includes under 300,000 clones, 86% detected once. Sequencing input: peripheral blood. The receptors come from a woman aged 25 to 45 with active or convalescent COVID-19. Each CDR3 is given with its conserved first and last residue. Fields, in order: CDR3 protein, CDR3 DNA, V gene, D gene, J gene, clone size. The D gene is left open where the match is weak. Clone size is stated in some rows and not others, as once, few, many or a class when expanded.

CDR3 protein: CASSTDRVGGYTF
CDR3 DNA: TGTGCCAGCAGTACTGACAGGGTAGGAGGCTACACCTTC
V gene: TRBV2
D gene: TRBD1
J gene: TRBJ1-2
clone size: .

CDR3 protein: CASSPGQGVAKNIQYF
CDR3 DNA: TGTGCCAGCAGCCCCGGACAGGGGGTTGCCAAAAACATTCAGTACTTC
V gene: TRBV14
D gene: TRBD1
J gene: TRBJ2-4
clone size: .

CDR3 protein: CASSLGVAPTETQYF
CDR3 DNA: TGTGCCAGCTCACTCGGGGTCGCACCGACTGAGACCCAGTACTTC
V gene: TRBV18
D gene: .
J gene: TRBJ2-5
clone size: .

CDR3 protein: CASSQRGHAYEQYF
CDR3 DNA: TGTGCCAGCAGCCAAAGGGGTCACGCCTACGAGCAGTACTTC
V gene: TRBV14
D gene: .
J gene: TRBJ2-7
clone size: .

CDR3 protein: CASSPNPSRPGSWGYTF
CDR3 DNA: TGTGCCAGCAGTCCGAACCCTTCACGTCCAGGCAGTTGGGGCTACACCTTC
V gene: TRBV6-2/TRBV6-3
D gene: .
J gene: TRBJ1-2
clone size: .

CDR3 protein: CASSPRQGENSPLHF
CDR3 DNA: TGCGCCAGCAGTCCTAGACAGGGAGAAAATTCACCCCTCCACTTT
V gene: TRBV4-1
D gene: TRBD1
J gene: TRBJ1-6
clone size: .

CDR3 protein: CASSFRQGGRQPQHF
CDR3 DNA: TGTGCCAGCAGTTTCCGACAGGGGGGGCGTCAGCCCCAGCATTTT
V gene: TRBV28
D gene: TRBD1
J gene: TRBJ1-5
clone size: .

CDR3 protein: CASSIVRGWGNQPQHF
CDR3 DNA: TGTGCCAGTAGTATAGTGCGGGGTTGGGGCAATCAGCCCCAGCATTTT
V gene: TRBV19
D gene: .
J gene: TRBJ1-5
clone size: .

CDR3 protein: CASSLHGGTGAYSPLHF
CDR3 DNA: TGTGCCAGCAGCCTACATGGGGGGACAGGGGCTTATTCACCCCTCCACTTT
V gene: TRBV13
D gene: TRBD1
J gene: TRBJ1-6
clone size: few

CDR3 protein: CASRLRFGGGIDEQFF
CDR3 DNA: TGTGCCAGCAGACTTAGGTTTGGCGGGGGCATCGATGAGCAGTTCTTC
V gene: TRBV11-2
D gene: .
J gene: TRBJ2-1
clone size: .

CDR3 protein: CASSLRGDFNQPQHF
CDR3 DNA: TGTGCCAGCAGCCTCAGGGGGGACTTTAATCAGCCCCAGCATTTT
V gene: TRBV9
D gene: TRBD1
J gene: TRBJ1-5
clone size: .

CDR3 protein: CASSLGQSNSPLHF
CDR3 DNA: TGTGCCAGCAGCCTGGGACAAAGTAATTCACCCCTCCACTTT
V gene: TRBV7-3
D gene: .
J gene: TRBJ1-6
clone size: .

CDR3 protein: CASSRGQRDNSPLHF
CDR3 DNA: TGTGCCAGCAGCCGCGGACAGAGAGATAATTCACCCCTCCACTTT
V gene: TRBV3-1/TRBV3-2
D gene: .
J gene: TRBJ1-6
clone size: .

CDR3 protein: CASSPLDRIVESPLHF
CDR3 DNA: TGTGCCAGCAGTCCCTTGGACAGGATAGTGGAATCACCCCTCCACTTT
V gene: TRBV27
D gene: TRBD1
J gene: TRBJ1-6
clone size: .

CDR3 protein: CASSQPGTGRNQPQHF
CDR3 DNA: TGCGCCAGCAGTCAACCCGGGACAGGGAGGAATCAGCCCCAGCATTTT
V gene: TRBV23-1
D gene: TRBD1
J gene: TRBJ1-5
clone size: .

CDR3 protein: CASSVSSGGSGEQYF
CDR3 DNA: TGTGCCAGCAGCGTAAGTAGCGGGGGTTCGGGCGAGCAGTACTTC
V gene: TRBV9
D gene: TRBD2
J gene: TRBJ2-7
clone size: .

CDR3 protein: CAALGQGVTEAFF
CDR3 DNA: TGTGCCGCGTTAGGACAGGGGGTAACTGAAGCTTTCTTT
V gene: TRBV6-5
D gene: TRBD1
J gene: TRBJ1-1
clone size: .

CDR3 protein: CASSLGDRLGYGYTF
CDR3 DNA: TGTGCCAGCAGCTTGGGGGACAGGTTGGGCTATGGCTACACCTTC
V gene: TRBV5-4
D gene: TRBD1
J gene: TRBJ1-2
clone size: .

CDR3 protein: CASSPLQTKVEQYF
CDR3 DNA: TGTGCCAGCTCACCACTCCAGACTAAAGTCGAGCAGTACTTC
V gene: TRBV18
D gene: .
J gene: TRBJ2-7
clone size: few

CDR3 protein: CASSFGLPSGNTIYF
CDR3 DNA: TGTGCCAGCAGCTTCGGACTCCCCTCTGGAAACACCATATATTTT
V gene: TRBV7-2
D gene: .
J gene: TRBJ1-3
clone size: few

CDR3 protein: CASSAPTRLAGGRDTQYF
CDR3 DNA: TGTGCCAGCAGCGCGCCCACCCGACTAGCGGGGGGGCGGGATACGCAGTATTTT
V gene: TRBV7-2
D gene: TRBD2
J gene: TRBJ2-3
clone size: .

CDR3 protein: CASSVVGGPYEQYF
CDR3 DNA: TGTGCCAGCAGCGTCGTCGGGGGTCCCTACGAGCAGTACTTC
V gene: TRBV7-2
D gene: .
J gene: TRBJ2-7
clone size: .

CDR3 protein: CASSLTSGGAFETQYF
CDR3 DNA: TGTGCCAGCAGCTTAACTAGCGGGGGGGCTTTCGAGACCCAGTACTTC
V gene: TRBV5-6
D gene: TRBD2
J gene: TRBJ2-5
clone size: .

CDR3 protein: CASSQRGVSYGYTF
CDR3 DNA: TGTGCCAGCAGCCAACGGGGGGTTAGCTATGGCTACACCTTC
V gene: TRBV3-1/TRBV3-2
D gene: .
J gene: TRBJ1-2
clone size: .

CDR3 protein: CASSQFIPFVTASQETQYF
CDR3 DNA: TGTGCCAGCAGCCAATTTATCCCCTTCGTGACAGCGAGCCAAGAGACCCAGTACTTC
V gene: TRBV14
D gene: .
J gene: TRBJ2-5
clone size: .

CDR3 protein: CASSFAGPKNIQYF
CDR3 DNA: TGTGCCAGCAGTTTTGCAGGGCCCAAAAACATTCAGTACTTC
V gene: TRBV28
D gene: .
J gene: TRBJ2-4
clone size: once

CDR3 protein: CASSLSGGEQETQYF
CDR3 DNA: TGCGCCAGCAGCTTGAGCGGGGGCGAGCAGGAGACCCAGTACTTC
V gene: TRBV5-1
D gene: TRBD2
J gene: TRBJ2-5
clone size: .

CDR3 protein: CASSFSSSDSNYGYTF
CDR3 DNA: TGTGCCAGCAGTTTCAGCTCGTCTGACAGTAACTATGGCTACACCTTC
V gene: TRBV6-5
D gene: .
J gene: TRBJ1-2
clone size: .

CDR3 protein: CASSETGGDGYTF
CDR3 DNA: TGTGCCAGCAGTGAAACAGGGGGGGATGGCTACACCTTC
V gene: TRBV2
D gene: TRBD1
J gene: TRBJ1-2
clone size: .

CDR3 protein: CASSDSGGTDTQYF
CDR3 DNA: TGCGCCAGCAGCGACTCCGGGGGGACAGATACGCAGTATTTT
V gene: TRBV5-1
D gene: TRBD2
J gene: TRBJ2-3
clone size: .

CDR3 protein: CASSLDRFNEKLFF
CDR3 DNA: TGTGCCAGCTCTCTAGACAGATTTAATGAAAAACTGTTTTTT
V gene: TRBV18
D gene: .
J gene: TRBJ1-4
clone size: once

CDR3 protein: CASSLGDRAAASNTEAFF
CDR3 DNA: TGTGCCAGCAGCTTGGGGGACAGGGCCGCAGCCTCGAACACTGAAGCTTTCTTT
V gene: TRBV5-4
D gene: TRBD1
J gene: TRBJ1-1
clone size: once

CDR3 protein: CASSEWTVLSSYNSPLHF
CDR3 DNA: TGTGCCAGCAGTGAATGGACAGTCTTGAGCTCCTATAATTCACCCCTCCACTTT
V gene: TRBV6-1
D gene: .
J gene: TRBJ1-6
clone size: once

CDR3 protein: CASNLVTVGEAFF
CDR3 DNA: TGTGCCAGCAACTTGGTTACGGTTGGTGAAGCTTTCTTT
V gene: TRBV7-2
D gene: .
J gene: TRBJ1-1
clone size: .

CDR3 protein: CAWSRGGLGETQYF
CDR3 DNA: TGTGCCTGGAGTAGGGGGGGCCTAGGGGAGACCCAGTACTTC
V gene: TRBV30
D gene: .
J gene: TRBJ2-5
clone size: few